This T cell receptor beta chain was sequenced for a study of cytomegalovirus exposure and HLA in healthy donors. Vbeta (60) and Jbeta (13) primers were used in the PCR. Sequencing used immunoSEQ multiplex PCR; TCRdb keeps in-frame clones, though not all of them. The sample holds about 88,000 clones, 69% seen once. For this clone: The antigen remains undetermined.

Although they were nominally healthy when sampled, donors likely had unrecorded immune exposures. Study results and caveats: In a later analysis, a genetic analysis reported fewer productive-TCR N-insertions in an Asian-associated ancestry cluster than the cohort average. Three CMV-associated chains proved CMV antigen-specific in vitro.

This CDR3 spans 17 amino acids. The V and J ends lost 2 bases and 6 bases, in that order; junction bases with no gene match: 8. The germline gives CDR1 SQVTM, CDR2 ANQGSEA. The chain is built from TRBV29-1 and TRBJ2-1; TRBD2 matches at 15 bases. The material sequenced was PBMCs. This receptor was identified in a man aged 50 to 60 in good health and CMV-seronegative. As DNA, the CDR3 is TGCAGCGTTGAAAAAGGACTAGCGGGGGGGCCTGTCAATGAGCAGTTCTTC. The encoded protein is CSVEKGLAGGPVNEQFF.